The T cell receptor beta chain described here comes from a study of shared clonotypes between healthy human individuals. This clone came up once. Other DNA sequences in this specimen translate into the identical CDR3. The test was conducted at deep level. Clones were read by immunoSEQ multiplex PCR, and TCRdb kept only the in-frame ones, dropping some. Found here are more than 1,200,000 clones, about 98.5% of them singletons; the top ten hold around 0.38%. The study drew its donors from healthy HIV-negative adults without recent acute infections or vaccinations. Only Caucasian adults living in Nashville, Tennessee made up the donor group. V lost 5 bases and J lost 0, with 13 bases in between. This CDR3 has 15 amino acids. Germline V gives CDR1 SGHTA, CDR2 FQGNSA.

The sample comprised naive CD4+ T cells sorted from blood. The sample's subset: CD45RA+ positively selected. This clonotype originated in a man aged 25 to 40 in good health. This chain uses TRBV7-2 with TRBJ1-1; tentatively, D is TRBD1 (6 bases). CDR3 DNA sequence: TGTGCCAGCAGCCCCCGGCAGGGGATGAACACTGAAGCTTTCTTT. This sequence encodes CASSPRQGMNTEAFF.